This T cell receptor beta chain came from a study of T cell changes during pregnancy in multiple sclerosis (dated by TCRdb to about 2019). Background for the entire study: The study looked at changes in the T cell repertoire across pregnancy in women with multiple sclerosis.

Libraries were prepared through the immunoSEQ multiplex PCR assay. Held by TCRdb, this immuneACCESS table contains in-frame sequences only and omits some clones. Under half of the omission traces to an unresolved V gene where checked; the cause of the rest is unknown. Here the sample has 91,000 or so clones; almost 95% occur a single time. Of the sample, more than 2% is held by the ten largest clones. A note on this clone: Its binding antigen is unknown. The record has no base qualities; no much larger clone is one base away.

V is cut back by 2 bases and J by 4 bases, with 2 bases in the junction unmatched. Taken from the germline V gene, the CDR1 and CDR2 loops are MGHDK and SYGVNS. The CDR3, from cysteine to phenylalanine, totals 15 residues. CDR3 DNA is the only sequence kept; it has 45 bases, read in frame from the first base. This receptor was taken from a female donor with multiple sclerosis, enrolled in a pregnancy study. The source material was peripheral blood, sampled after pregnancy. The receptor chain draws on TRBV25-1 and TRBJ2-5; 12 bases in the middle match TRBD2. This receptor has the CDR3 CASSEQLAGGETQYF. The DNA sequence is as follows: TGTGCCAGCAGTGAACAACTAGCGGGAGGAGAGACCCAGTACTTC.